This TCR beta chain was captured by sequencing in a study of regulatory T cells in long-lasting Graves disease. Findings and caveats of the study: Persistent cases of Graves' showed reduced TCR diversity relative to newly diagnosed patients. Patients with persistent disease showed a bias toward TRBV28, TRBJ1-2 and TRBJ2-5.

Time point denoted: persistent/refractory GD, antithyroid drugs over 5 years with positive TRAb. RNA isolated from PBMCs was used to make the TCR library. CDR3 length equals 15 residues. V gave up 7 bases and J gave up 8 bases, with 20 bases separating them. The germline V gene has CDR1 MDHEN and CDR2 SYDVKM. At least ten counts were recorded for this clonotype. Its antigen remains unidentified. The TCR beta library used iRepertoire HTBI primers with Arm-PCR amplification of CDR3. TCRdb re-called the multiplex PCR reads with MiXCR, one entry per CDR3 protein. The table shows some 370,000 distinct CDR3 sequences, with roughly 25% occurring only once.

The starting material was peripheral blood mononuclear cells (PBMCs), obtained when the disease was refractory, from a patient treated with antithyroid drugs. This TCR derives from a woman between 40 and 50 years old with Graves disease. The rearrangement uses TRBV28 and TRBJ1-4; D possibly corresponds to TRBD1 (6 bases). CDR3 nucleotide sequence: TGTGCCAGCAAGACCACGTACAGGGTTGGCGAAAAACTGTTTTTT. Amino acids: CASKTTYRVGEKLFF.